This T cell receptor beta chain appears in the sequencing data of a study of technical replicates of blood from several donors. The germline V gene has CDR1 MNHEY and CDR2 SVGAGI. V shed 2 bases and J shed 1 base, with 11 bases lying between them. The CDR3 extends over 15 amino acids. Here immunoSEQ multiplex PCR was the method, and the copy in TCRdb shows in-frame clones only, minus some. The sample yields roughly 100,000 clones, 90% to 97% seen once. The material sequenced was T cells isolated from PBMCs. The TCR comes from a human donor in good health. The chain couples TRBV6-5 to TRBJ1-1; a weak D match, TRBD1 (6 bases). The CDR3 spells CASSYMDSRNTEAFF. CDR3 sequence (DNA): TGTGCCAGCAGTTACATGGACAGCCGGAACACTGAAGCTTTCTTT.